What follows are 25 T cell receptor beta chains derived from one specimen sequenced in a study of T cells in Graves' hyperthyroidism and ophthalmopathy. Amplified regions were TCR beta CDR3 sequences from RNA transcripts. The HTBI primer set was used in a first-round RT-PCR of the TCR CDR3. TCRdb analysed the multiplex PCR reads with MiXCR anew, one entry per CDR3 protein. The repertoire consists of about 580,000 distinct CDR3 sequences, with 46% occurring once and the leading ten covering about 8%. The sequenced sample consisted of peripheral blood or thyroid tissue (not recorded which). All receptors come from a woman younger than 30 with Graves' hyperthyroidism.

The J gene is TRBJ1-1, the V gene TRBV20-1; a weak D match, TRBD1 (5 bases). The length of the CDR3 is 13 residues. Germline assignment: CDR1 DFQATT and CDR2 SNEGSKA (reference sequence). Written as DNA, the CDR3 is TGCAGGGACTTGGGGGGAGGCGACACTGAAGCTTTCTTT. Translating gives CRDLGGGDTEAFF.

The J gene is TRBJ2-7, the V gene TRBV29-1; 10 nucleotides agree with TRBD2. Germline V CDR1 and CDR2: SQVTM, ANQGSEA. The CDR3 has 16 amino acids. J was trimmed by 5 bases and V by 1 base; bases with no gene match: 11. CDR3 amino acids: CSVEVCLAGEPNEQYF. CDR3 nucleotides: TGCAGCGTTGAAGTCTGCCTAGCGGGAGAGCCCAACGAGCAGTACTTC.

This clonotype has at least ten counts. This chain joins TRBV6-6 and TRBJ2-7, with a tentative D call TRBD1 (5 bases). The germline V and J ends were trimmed by 0 bases and 5 bases, with 8 bases remaining between them. From germline, CDR1 is MNHNY and CDR2 SVGAGI (reference sequence). CDR3 length: 13 amino acids. This CDR3 is CASSYSRVNEQYF. CDR3 nucleotides: TGTGCCAGCAGTTACTCCAGGGTTAACGAGCAGTACTTC.

The chain combines TRBV6-1 with TRBJ1-4, with D perhaps TRBD1 (5 bases). V shed 4 bases and J shed 6 bases, with 15 bases lying between them. Germline CDR1 reads MNHNS; CDR2 reads SASEGT. The CDR3 is 15 amino acids. The CDR3 reads CASSAGPGSDEKLFF. The DNA of the CDR3 is TGTGCCAGCAGTGCTGGACCAGGGAGTGATGAAAAACTGTTTTTT.

V gene TRBV7-3 combines with J gene TRBJ2-1, with D maybe TRBD1 (6 bases). Germline-derived CDR1 and CDR2 are SGHTA and FQGTGA. CDR3 size: 12 residues. V gave up 4 bases and J gave up 9 bases, with 10 bases separating them. The CDR3 is CASSSGQSEQFF. The CDR3 DNA sequence: TGTGCCAGCAGCTCCGGACAGTCTGAGCAGTTCTTC.

This clonotype was detected ten times or more. This chain links TRBV6-2 or TRBV6-3 with TRBJ2-7; no clear D gene. This CDR3 contains 14 residues. Germline V lookup: CDR1 MNHEY, CDR2 SVGEGT. V was trimmed by 4 bases and J by 6 bases, leaving 16 bases between them. The CDR3 DNA reads TGTGCCAGCAGTTCTACCCGTAAGGTGGGCGAGCAGTACTTC. Protein product: CASSSTRKVGEQYF.

This clonotype was detected ten times or more. The V call is TRBV24-1, the J call TRBJ2-5; 8 bases agree with TRBD2. V was clipped by 4 bases and J by 4 bases; unmatched bases: 7. The CDR3 sequence is 15 residues long. Germline lookup yields CDR1 KGHDR and CDR2 SFDVKD. The chain's CDR3 is CATSDRSGGTETQYF. Here the CDR3 DNA reads TGTGCCACCAGTGACCGTTCGGGAGGGACAGAGACCCAGTACTTC.

This clonotype was detected ten times or more. V is TRBV6-5 and J is TRBJ1-1, with D perhaps TRBD1 (6 bases). The CDR3 length is 12 residues. V lost 7 bases, J lost 10 bases, and 16 bases lay in between. Germline V lookup: CDR1 MNHEY, CDR2 SVGAGI. The CDR3 DNA reads as TGTGCCAGCATCGCGGGGAGGGGGGGAGCTTTCTTT. Translation: CASIAGRGGAFF.

This clonotype was detected ten times or more. The rearrangement links TRBV12-3 or TRBV12-4 to TRBJ1-3; TRBD1 matches at 9 bases. This CDR3 is 15 amino acids long. The trim removed 5 bases at V and 10 bases at J, leaving 12 bases unmatched. Written as DNA, the CDR3 is TGTGCCAGCAGTCCCCTCGGGACAGGGATGAGAACCATATATTTT. Encoded protein: CASSPLGTGMRTIYF.

Ten or more counts support this clonotype. The chain is built from TRBV20-1 and TRBJ1-4; 7 bases agree with TRBD1. This CDR3 contains 16 residues. V trimming: 2 bases; J trimming: 8 bases; junction bases outside the gene matches: 14. The germline CDR1 and CDR2 sequences are DFQATT and SNEGSKA (reference sequence). The CDR3 region is CSARLPLLAGGEKLFF. CDR3 nucleotide sequence: TGCAGTGCTAGACTCCCGCTACTGGCAGGGGGAGAAAAACTGTTTTTT.

The CDR3 DNA sequence: TGTGCCAGCAGTAAAGGGACAGGGAACACTGAAGCTTTCTTT. It translates to CASSKGTGNTEAFF. The chain uses TRBV6-1 and TRBJ1-1; 8 bases fit TRBD1. Trimming cost V 5 bases and J 1 base; bases outside gene matches: 3. Germline CDR1 MNHNS, CDR2 SASEGT. CDR3 size: 14 residues.

A remark on this clonotype: This is likely a read error, given that the CDR3 carries no conserved phenylalanine or tryptophan at its end. The genes are TRBV30 and TRBJ2-7, with 7 bases identical to TRBD1. Germline assignment: CDR1 GTSNPN and CDR2 SVGIG (reference sequence). This CDR3 has 14 residues. Losses at the gene ends were 4 bases for V and 2 bases for J; bases not matched to a gene: 8. The CDR3 DNA reads TGTGCCTGGACAGGGGGAACCTCTCCCTACGAGCAGTACCTC. Encoded protein: CAWTGGTSPYEQYL.

V and J are TRBV24-1 and TRBJ2-7; D is tentatively TRBD1 or TRBD2 (5 bases each). Germline V gives CDR1 KGHDR, CDR2 SFDVKD. This CDR3 comprises 16 residues. Trimming removed 4 bases at V and 0 bases at J, with 15 bases between. As DNA, the CDR3 is TGTGCCACCAGTGACTCCTTCGGGGCACGCTCCTACGAGCAGTACTTC. As protein: CATSDSFGARSYEQYF.

This clonotype has ten or more counts. This chain's CDR3 is CASSVAGQAGYEQYF. CDR3 DNA: TGTGCCAGCAGCGTAGCTGGGCAGGCGGGCTACGAGCAGTACTTC. The genes are TRBV9 and TRBJ2-7, with a weak D call TRBD2 (5 bases). Germline values: CDR1 SGDLS, CDR2 YYNGEE. The CDR3 extends over 15 amino acids. The V end was cut by 0 bases, the J end by 3 bases, with 13 bases between.

This clonotype showed up just once. One end of the junction varies from germline; a read error may be responsible. The CDR3 nucleotides read TGTGCCAGCAGCCTAGGTGGCAGGGAATCCTATAATTCACCCCTCCACTTT. It yields the protein CASSLGGRESYNSPLHF. The gene calls are TRBV13 and TRBJ1-6, with D possibly being TRBD1 (5 bases). The CDR3 spans 17 residues. CDR1 and CDR2 from the germline V gene are PRHDT and FYEKMQ (reference sequence).

The table lists this clonotype with many counts. The chain employs TRBV11-3 and TRBJ1-1; D call uncertain. V was cut by 1 base and J by 6 bases, with 15 bases left in between. This CDR3 is 15 amino acids long. CDR1 SGHNT and CDR2 YENEEA come from the germline V gene. Written as DNA, the CDR3 is TGTGCCAGCAGCTTAGTTGGGCTGAAGCGAGCTGAAGCTTTCTTT. It codes for CASSLVGLKRAEAFF.

V gene TRBV6-6 combines with J gene TRBJ2-2; D uncertain. Looked up from germline, CDR1 is MNHNY and CDR2 is SVGAGI (reference sequence). V shed 10 bases and J shed 1 base, with 10 bases lying between them. This CDR3 has 13 residues. CDR3 sequence (DNA): TGTGCCAACGACGACGGGAACACCGGGGAGCTGTTTTTT. It encodes CANDDGNTGELFF.

This clonotype has a count of ten or more. This chain joins TRBV9 and TRBJ2-5, with D maybe TRBD2 (5 bases). V lost 0 bases to trimming and J lost 5 bases, with 11 bases between them. Looked up from germline, CDR1 is SGDLS and CDR2 is YYNGEE. CDR3 length: 14 residues. CDR3 nucleotides: TGTGCCAGCAGCGTAGCTGGGAGCCTCGAGACCCAGTACTTC. Amino acids: CASSVAGSLETQYF.

The table lists this clonotype with many counts. The rearrangement links TRBV10-3 to TRBJ2-2, with unresolved D. Trimming took 5 bases from V and 2 from J, leaving 3 bases between them. Germline V gene data show CDR1 as ENHRY and CDR2 as SYGVKD. The CDR3 extends over 12 amino acids. The CDR3 spells CAISTNTGELFF. In DNA form, the CDR3 reads TGTGCCATCAGTACTAACACCGGGGAGCTGTTTTTT.

This clonotype was counted a single time. The chain combines TRBV12-3 or TRBV12-4 with TRBJ2-5; 8 nucleotides line up with TRBD1. The assigned J gene may be wrong: the sequence end matches TRBJ2-1 better. The CDR3 sequence is 14 residues long. The CDR3 DNA is TGTGCCAGCGGGCCAGGGGGCGCGGGCAATGAGCAGTTCTTC. As protein: CASGPGGAGNEQFF.

This clonotype has only a few counts. The chain uses TRBV20-1 and TRBJ2-7; 7 bases fit TRBD1. J was trimmed by 1 base and V by 5 bases; bases with no gene match: 8. The CDR3 contains 14 residues. Germline CDR1 reads DFQATT; CDR2 reads SNEGSKA (reference sequence). CDR3 in amino acids: CSASRDSNSYEQYF. The DNA for the CDR3 is TGCAGTGCTTCTAGGGACAGTAATTCCTACGAGCAGTACTTC.

J is TRBJ1-2 and V is TRBV7-9, with D hard to call. CDR1 SEHNR and CDR2 FQNEAQ come from the germline V gene (reference sequence). CDR3 length: 13 residues. V was shortened by 2 bases and J by 3 bases, with 7 bases between the two germline ends. The DNA of the CDR3 is TGTGCCAGCAGCTTACAGGAAGACTATGGCTACACCTTC. It yields the protein CASSLQEDYGYTF.

The table lists this clonotype with many counts. V gene TRBV20-1 combines with J gene TRBJ1-1; 7 bases are shared with TRBD1. Germline trimming cut 6 bases from V and 1 base from J; bases unmatched to any gene: 5. The CDR3 contains 13 residues. Germline V gene sequence: CDR1 DFQATT, CDR2 SNEGSKA (reference sequence). Written as DNA, the CDR3 is TGCAGTGCCACCGGGACAGCGAACACTGAAGCTTTCTTT. It encodes CSATGTANTEAFF.

V gene TRBV12-3 or TRBV12-4 combines with J gene TRBJ2-5; no clear D. Gene TRBJ2-1 matches the end of the DNA better, so the J call may be wrong. CDR3 length: 17 amino acids. The CDR3 loop reads CASRLTLGRISYNEQFF. The CDR3 bases are TGTGCCAGCAGGCTTACTTTAGGACGTATCTCCTACAATGAGCAGTTCTTC.

This chain uses TRBV11-1 with TRBJ1-6, with D possibly being TRBD1 (6 bases). This CDR3 is 12 amino acids long. Germline lookup yields CDR1 SGHAT and CDR2 FQDESV (reference sequence). Trimming shortened V by 10 bases and J by 11 bases, and 15 bases separated the two germline ends. The CDR3 nucleotides are TGTGCCACCGGACAGATATCGACACCCCTCCACTTT. Protein: CATGQISTPLHF.